This T cell receptor (beta chain) was captured in a study of tumor-infiltrating lymphocytes in primary liver carcinoma. Study results and caveats: Only about 7-25% of top clones occurred in every one of the five tumor regions. It was in tumors, not blood, that the top-250-clone fraction was significantly higher (p = 0.039).

From about 19-30 mg of unsorted bulk tissue, DNA and RNA were co-extracted together. Viable tumor cells exceeded 85% in all tumor samples. The input was approximately 500 ng total RNA; TCR beta cDNA was made from it with a constant-region primer. Modified slightly, ARM-PCR produced TCR beta libraries over three nested multiplex PCR rounds. Via MiXCR, TCRdb re-called the multiplex PCR reads, giving one row per CDR3 protein. The sample records tens of thousands of distinct CDR3 sequences, approximately 80% being singletons. Comment on this clonotype: Its antigen remains unidentified. A junction end diverges from the germline sequence, so it may reflect a read error.

The sequencing sample was made of liver tumor tissue from sampling region 5. Subset in this sample: tumor region T5, tumor centre. The clonotype was recovered from a man between 35 and 55 years old with primary liver carcinoma and hepatitis B virus infection.

The CDR3 region has the DNA TGTACCAGCAGTGCCGTAGCGGGATGGGTAAACAGTGAGCAATTCTTC. Translated, it gives CTSSAVAGWVNSEQFF. The chain joins TRBV14 to TRBJ2-1; TRBD2 matches 8 bases. The CDR3 has 16 residues. Germline CDR1 and CDR2: SGHDN and FVKESK. Combining the CDR3 with reference TRBV14 and TRBJ2-1 gives the whole variable domain EAGVTQFPSHSVIEKGQTVTLRCDPISGHDNLYWYRRVMGKEIKFLLHFVKESKQDESGMPNNRFLAERTGGTYSTLKVQPAELEDSGVYFCTSSAVAGWVNSEQFFGPGTRLTVL.